Below, 18 T cell receptor beta chains from the same sample are listed, as sequenced in a study of T cells of healthy individuals. TCRdb passed the 5' RACE reads through MiXCR, listing each CDR3 protein once. This table has about 41,000 distinct CDR3 sequences, 4% to 5% appearing once. All receptors derive from a human donor in good health.

The sample holds many counts of this clonotype. The chain recombines TRBV25-1 with TRBJ2-7; D is uncertain. Trimming cost V 2 bases and J 3 bases, with 14 bases left between them. The CDR3 totals 15 residues. The germline V gene encodes CDR1 MGHDK and CDR2 SYGVNS. The CDR3 bases are TGTGCCAGCAGTGAAGCTGGAAGGGCCATCTACGAGCAGTACTTC. It translates to CASSEAGRAIYEQYF.

The chain uses TRBV7-9 and TRBJ1-3; the D is unclear. The CDR3 contains 17 residues. Germline V gene lookup returns CDR1 SEHNR and CDR2 FQNEAQ (reference sequence). V was pared by 4 bases and J by 4 bases, with 20 bases between. As DNA, the CDR3 is TGTGCCAGCAGCTGGGCAGGCGAGGCGGGGTCCGGAAACACCATATATTTT. It specifies CASSWAGEAGSGNTIYF.

This clonotype was detected many times. The rearrangement links TRBV29-1 to TRBJ1-3, with D possibly being TRBD1 (5 bases). Trimming left V 0 bases short and J 4 bases short, with 25 bases between. The CDR3 is 19 residues long. Germline V lookup: CDR1 SQVTM, CDR2 ANQGSEA. In DNA, the CDR3 is TGCAGCGTTGAAGATCTTTTGAACCAACCCCGGGGGACGGGAAACACCATATATTTT. This encodes CSVEDLLNQPRGTGNTIYF.

The chain recombines TRBV27 with TRBJ1-1; a possible D gene is TRBD1 (5 bases). V was trimmed by 1 base and J by 5 bases, leaving 23 bases between them. Germline assignment: CDR1 MNHEY and CDR2 SMNVEV (reference sequence). The CDR3 is 18 amino acids. CDR3 DNA sequence: TGTGCCAGCAGTTTATTCCCTTCGACGACCGGGACGGAGACTGAAGCTTTCTTT. It encodes CASSLFPSTTGTETEAFF.

This clonotype was detected ten times or more. The rearrangement joins TRBV20-1 to TRBJ2-7; D is uncertain. Germline CDR1 DFQATT, CDR2 SNEGSKA (reference sequence). The V gene lost 3 bases and the J gene lost 1 base, with 16 bases spanning the gap. The CDR3 totals 15 residues. The CDR3 protein is CSASVIPSNSYEQYF. The CDR3 bases are TGCAGTGCTAGCGTAATCCCTAGTAATTCCTACGAGCAGTACTTC.

In its sample, this clonotype was seen many times. The chain is built from TRBV11-2 and TRBJ2-1; D might be TRBD1 or TRBD2, each matching 5 bases. Looked up from germline, CDR1 is SGHAT and CDR2 is FQNNGV. V lost 3 bases and J lost 7, with 22 bases in between. This CDR3 has 17 residues. The CDR3 DNA follows: TGTGCCAGCAGCTTTCGACCACCGGGACCGCGATGGAATGAGCAGTTCTTC. This sequence encodes CASSFRPPGPRWNEQFF.

This clonotype was counted between two and nine times. The chain recombines TRBV18 with TRBJ2-1, with TRBD1 matching 12 bases. Per the germline V gene, CDR1 is KGHSH and CDR2 is LQKENI. The CDR3 has 14 amino acids. The ends lost 6 bases at V and 8 bases at J; junction bases unmatched: 5. This chain's CDR3 is CASSPGTGGDEQFF. The CDR3 nucleotides read TGTGCCAGCTCGCCCGGGACAGGGGGCGATGAGCAGTTCTTC.

This clonotype was detected ten times or more. The CDR3 nucleotides are TGTGCCAGCAGTGAGGATATCACAGATACGCAGTATTTT. As protein: CASSEDITDTQYF. V and J are TRBV2 and TRBJ2-3; D remains unclear. This CDR3 is built from 13 residues. V lost 3 bases and J lost 2, with 6 bases in between. CDR1 and CDR2 from the germline V gene are SNHLY and FYNNEI.

The chain has TRBV27 and TRBJ1-1; D is unresolved. The CDR3 contains 14 residues. With 6 bases removed from V and 1 base from J, the gap between germline ends came to 12 bases. The germline gives CDR1 MNHEY, CDR2 SMNVEV (reference sequence). The CDR3 sequence is CASRIIPGNTEAFF. The CDR3 nucleotides read TGTGCCAGCAGGATCATACCGGGGAACACTGAAGCTTTCTTT.

This clonotype was seen many times. V usage is TRBV7-9 and J usage is TRBJ1-4, with 7 nucleotides matching TRBD1. Germline values: CDR1 SEHNR, CDR2 FQNEAQ (reference sequence). J lost 5 bases, V lost 4 bases, and 7 bases had no gene match. The CDR3 runs 15 residues. The CDR3 region is CASSSGQAANEKLFF. The CDR3 bases are TGTGCCAGCAGCTCAGGACAGGCCGCCAATGAAAAACTGTTTTTT.

This clonotype was picked up many times. This chain uses TRBV4-3 with TRBJ2-1, with D possibly matching TRBD2 (5 bases). The germline V and J ends were trimmed by 0 bases and 6 bases, with 15 bases remaining between them. Germline CDR1 LGHNA, CDR2 YSLEER. This CDR3 is 16 amino acids long. In DNA form, the CDR3 reads TGCGCCAGCAGCCAAGAGATGGGTCCGGGGATCAATGAGCAGTTCTTC. Encoded protein: CASSQEMGPGINEQFF.

There are a few counts of this clonotype. V and J are TRBV11-1 and TRBJ2-1; D perhaps matches TRBD2 (5 bases). Deletions cut 1 base from V and 5 bases from J, with 12 bases between. The CDR3 length is 15 residues. Germline CDR1 SGHAT, CDR2 FQDESV (reference sequence). The chain's CDR3 is CASSLGTGNHNEQFF. The CDR3 DNA sequence: TGTGCCAGCAGCTTAGGAACCGGGAACCACAATGAGCAGTTCTTC.

This clonotype was recorded a few times. This could be a read error, since a much larger clone is one nucleotide away. The DNA is left out, because the CDR3 cannot be placed on it with certainty; the CDR3 is given as TCRdb lists it. The chain couples TRBV6-4 to TRBJ1-2; TRBD1, the D gene given by the table, was not confirmed from the DNA. The CDR3 has 15 residues if both end residues are counted. Looked up from germline, CDR1 is MRHNA and CDR2 is SNTAGT. This CDR3 reads CASSLHWGGGNGYNF.

The sample holds many counts of this clonotype. The chain links TRBV18 to TRBJ1-1; D remains ambiguous. Trimming removed 3 bases at V and 4 bases at J, with 18 bases between. CDR3 length: 16 amino acids. The germline gives CDR1 KGHSH, CDR2 LQKENI. CDR3 in DNA: TGTGCCAGCTCACCCAACGCTTATGTTCCGGGCACTGAAGCTTTCTTT. Translation gives CASSPNAYVPGTEAFF.

J is TRBJ2-7 and V is TRBV7-9, with 10 positions matching TRBD2. The V gene end was trimmed by 4 bases and the J gene end by 1 base; junction bases not matched to a gene: 4. Germline V gene data show CDR1 as SEHNR and CDR2 as FQNEAQ (reference sequence). This CDR3 has 15 amino acids. As DNA, the CDR3 is TGTGCCAGCAGCTCTTGGACTAGCGGATCCTACGAGCAGTACTTC. Its protein is CASSSWTSGSYEQYF.

This clonotype appeared many times. This sequence joins TRBV4-1 and TRBJ2-5; D is ambiguous. This CDR3 has 13 residues. CDR1 and CDR2 from the germline V gene are MGHRA and YSYEKL. V was cut by 3 bases and J by 1 base, with 6 bases left in between. CDR3: CASSQAVQETQYF. The CDR3 DNA sequence: TGCGCCAGCAGCCAGGCGGTCCAAGAGACCCAGTACTTC.

This clonotype showed up many times. The rearrangement links TRBV5-5 to TRBJ1-5; 9 nucleotides agree with TRBD1. CDR1 and CDR2 from the germline V gene are SGHKS and YYEKEE (reference sequence). The CDR3 runs 16 residues. With V trimmed by 0 bases and J by 5 bases, 6 bases remained unmatched. This chain's CDR3 is CASSLGGGQGYQPQHF. The CDR3, as DNA: TGTGCCAGCAGCTTGGGGGGGGGACAGGGATATCAGCCCCAGCATTTT.

This clonotype showed up many times. The rearrangement uses TRBV6-5 and TRBJ1-6; maybe TRBD1 (6 bases). Between the trimmed V and J ends, which lost 7 bases and 6 bases, there was a span of 10 bases. Germline loops: CDR1 MNHEY, CDR2 SVGAGI. CDR3 length: 13 amino acids. CDR3 residues: CASTGGGNSPLHF. DNA of the CDR3: TGTGCCAGCACGGGAGGGGGTAATTCACCCCTCCACTTT.